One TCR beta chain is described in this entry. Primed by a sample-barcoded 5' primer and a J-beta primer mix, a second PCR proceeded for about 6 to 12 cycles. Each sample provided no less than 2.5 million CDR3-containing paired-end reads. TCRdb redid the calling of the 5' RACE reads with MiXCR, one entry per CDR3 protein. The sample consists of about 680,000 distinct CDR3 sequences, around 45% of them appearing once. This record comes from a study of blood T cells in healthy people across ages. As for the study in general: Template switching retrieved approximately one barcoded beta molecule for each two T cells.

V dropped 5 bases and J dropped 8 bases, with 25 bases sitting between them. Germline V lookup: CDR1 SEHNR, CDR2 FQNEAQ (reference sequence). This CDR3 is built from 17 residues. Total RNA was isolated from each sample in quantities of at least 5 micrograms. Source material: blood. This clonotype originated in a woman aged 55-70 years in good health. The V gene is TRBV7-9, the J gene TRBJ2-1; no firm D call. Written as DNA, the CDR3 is TGTGCCAGCAGCAGTAAAGGTCGGGCCTCAGTCGTGGATGAGCAGTTCTTC. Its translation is CASSSKGRASVVDEQFF.